This T cell receptor beta chain is drawn from a study of early stage breast cancer tumors. Overall study context: Average read coverage per sample was roughly 9.1-fold.

Comments on this clone: Its target is not known.

Study outcomes and limitations: Most shared enriched TCRB sequences were commonly generated ones. Tumor and normal breast were distinguished via blood comparison in about 90% of the 16 patients.

Each sample had two DNA replicates, approximately 0.49 ug blood or roughly 1.4 ug tissue. Libraries were prepared by immunoSEQ multiplex PCR; TCRdb keeps only in-frame clonotypes and omits some of them. This table holds about 72,000 clones, 65% to 80% found once. V trimming: 6 bases; J trimming: 3 bases; junction bases outside the gene matches: 9. Germline-derived CDR1 and CDR2 are SGHTA and FQGNSA. This CDR3 has 15 amino acids. The sequence was obtained from a person aged 55 to 69 with breast cancer. The sample was blood. V is TRBV7-2 and J is TRBJ2-7; TRBD1 aligns across 9 bases. CDR3 in DNA: TGTGCCAGCAGGATTAACAGGGGGCTGAACTACGAGCAGTACTTC. Encoded protein: CASRINRGLNYEQYF.